What follows are 28 T cell receptor beta chains derived from one specimen sequenced in a study of naive and memory T cell subsets. TCR cDNA received a 3' ligated oligonucleotide that carried a UMI. Four PCR rounds used nested alpha and beta constant region primers plus the SP2 primer. TCRdb used MiXCR to reprocess the 5' RACE reads, holding one entry per CDR3 protein. The sample carries about 48,000 distinct CDR3 sequences, 4.7% recorded once. The receptors originated from a female donor in good health.

This clonotype was seen repeatedly, ten times or more. This chain connects TRBV6-2 or TRBV6-3 to TRBJ2-1; a weak D match, TRBD2 (5 bases). CDR3 length: 15 amino acids. V lost 3 bases and J 4 bases, leaving 13 bases between the germline ends. In germline, CDR1 is MNHEY, CDR2 SVGEGT. The CDR3 DNA sequence: TGTGCCAGCAGTTATCTAAGCGGCCCTTACAATGAGCAGTTCTTC. It yields the protein CASSYLSGPYNEQFF.

This clonotype was observed at least ten times. The chain uses TRBV20-1 and TRBJ2-3; TRBD2 is a possible D gene (6 bases). The CDR3 contains 16 residues. In germline, CDR1 is DFQATT, CDR2 SNEGSKA (reference sequence). The CDR3 protein is CSGTHGSAISTDTQYF. The CDR3 nucleotides are TGCAGCGGGACTCACGGCTCGGCTATTAGCACAGATACGCAGTATTTT.

The J gene is TRBJ2-1, the V gene TRBV28, with 9 bases fitting TRBD2. CDR1 is MDHEN and CDR2 is SYDVKM in the germline V gene. Losses at the gene ends were 5 bases for V and 1 base for J; bases not matched to a gene: 6. CDR3 length equals 16 residues. The CDR3 protein is CASSQLTSGSYNEQFF. In DNA, the CDR3 is TGTGCCAGCAGTCAACTAACTAGCGGGTCCTACAATGAGCAGTTCTTC.

Ten or more counts support this clonotype. This sequence joins TRBV6-5 and TRBJ1-4; D might be TRBD1 (5 bases). The germline CDR1 and CDR2 sequences are MNHEY and SVGAGI. Trimming pared 4 bases from V and 7 bases from J, leaving 28 bases between. The CDR3 extends over 19 amino acids. The CDR3 DNA follows: TGTGCCAGCAGTTTTGGACGACTCCGACCGCGGGGGGTTGGTGAAAAACTGTTTTTT. It encodes CASSFGRLRPRGVGEKLFF.

This clonotype was observed at least ten times. This chain uses TRBV3-1 with TRBJ2-1; D unclear. CDR1 and CDR2 from the germline V gene are LGHDT and YNNKEL (reference sequence). The CDR3 consists of 17 residues. V was clipped by 4 bases and J by 4 bases, with 20 bases between them. This chain's CDR3 is CASSPPRVRARYNEQFF. The CDR3 DNA follows: TGTGCCAGCAGCCCCCCGAGAGTCCGGGCCCGATACAATGAGCAGTTCTTC.

Of note for this clonotype: This may arise from a read error, as a much more abundant clone is one base away. The chain recombines TRBV9 with TRBJ2-3; D is possibly TRBD1 (5 bases). Trimming removed 4 bases from V and 5 bases from J, with 14 bases in between. There are 14 residues in the CDR3. From germline, CDR1 is SGDLS and CDR2 YYNGEE. CDR3 sequence reads: CASSIDQGRDTQYF. CDR3 bases: TGTGCCAGCAGCATCGATCAGGGTAGAGATACGCAGTATTTT.

Here the CDR3 reads CASSPPAVDGEQYF. The CDR3 DNA follows: TGCGCCAGCAGCCCGCCCGCCGTGGACGGCGAGCAGTACTTC. This chain uses TRBV5-1 with TRBJ2-7; D not resolved. The CDR3 length is 14 residues. Per the germline V gene, CDR1 is SGHRS and CDR2 is YFSETQ. V lost 4 bases, J lost 6 bases, and 17 bases lay in between.

This clonotype was seen repeatedly, ten times or more. The V gene is TRBV12-3 or TRBV12-4, the J gene TRBJ1-3; the D gene is possibly TRBD1 (5 bases). The length of the CDR3 is 15 residues. V was clipped by 7 bases and J by 0 bases, with 13 bases between them. CDR3 DNA: TGTGCCAGCATCCTGAGGGGACTCTCTGGAAACACCATATATTTT. Its translation: CASILRGLSGNTIYF.

Many counts were recorded for this clonotype. The genes are TRBV20-1 and TRBJ2-7, with TRBD2 matching 9 bases. The CDR3 is 14 residues long. The V gene's germline CDR1 is DFQATT and CDR2 SNEGSKA (reference sequence). V shed 6 bases, J shed 3 bases, and the junction held 9 bases outside the gene matches. The CDR3 bases are TGCAGTGCCACACTAGCGGGCGGGCTCTACGAGCAGTACTTC. This sequence encodes CSATLAGGLYEQYF.

This clonotype was seen many times. V usage is TRBV20-1 and J usage is TRBJ2-7; 12 bases are shared with TRBD1. Germline CDR1 DFQATT, CDR2 SNEGSKA (reference sequence). V lost 6 bases and J lost 7; bases outside the gene matches: 7. The CDR3 contains 13 residues. The CDR3 sequence: CSAPGTGGWEQYF. In DNA, the CDR3 is TGCAGTGCGCCCGGGACAGGGGGCTGGGAGCAGTACTTC.

This clonotype was found a few times. The chain uses TRBV27 and TRBJ2-3, with D possibly being TRBD1 or TRBD2 (5 bases each). The length of the CDR3 is 17 residues. In germline, CDR1 is MNHEY, CDR2 SMNVEV (reference sequence). The ends were cut back, 9 bases at V and 7 bases at J, with 29 bases in the middle. The CDR3 region is CASRTGPGPHCKHTQYF. CDR3 bases: TGTGCCAGTAGGACCGGACCGGGACCACATTGTAAACATACGCAGTATTTT.

This clonotype was seen more than once but under ten times. The gene calls are TRBV27 and TRBJ1-4, with 11 bases matching TRBD1. Per the germline V gene, CDR1 is MNHEY and CDR2 is SMNVEV (reference sequence). This CDR3 spans 14 amino acids. The V segment lost 4 bases and the J segment 6 bases; nucleotides outside the gene matches: 1. The CDR3 protein is CASSWGQGDEKLFF. In nucleotides, the CDR3 is TGTGCCAGCAGTTGGGGACAGGGGGATGAAAAACTGTTTTTT. Full variable domain (rest looked up from reference TRBV27 and TRBJ1-4): EAQVTQNPRYLITVTGKKLTVTCSQNMNHEYMSWYRQDPGLGLRQIYYSMNVEVTDKGDVPEGYKVSRKEKRNFPLILESPSPNQTSLYFCASSWGQGDEKLFFGSGTQLSVL.

This clonotype showed up many times. The V and J genes are TRBV4-1 and TRBJ1-5, with D unclear. The V gene's germline CDR1 is MGHRA and CDR2 YSYEKL. Trimming left V 5 bases short and J 5 bases short, with 19 bases between. This CDR3 is built from 16 residues. The CDR3 DNA is TGCGCCAGCAGCAGCATCCGGGGAAAGGGTCATCAGCCCCAGCATTTT. Translated: CASSSIRGKGHQPQHF.

This clonotype was counted ten times or more. V gene TRBV28 combines with J gene TRBJ2-7, with 7 bases fitting TRBD2. The V gene's germline CDR1 is MDHEN and CDR2 SYDVKM. The CDR3 is 12 residues long. Trimming took 6 bases from V and 5 from J; bases not matched to a gene: 4. The CDR3 here is CASSSTSDEQYF. CDR3 nucleotides: TGTGCCAGCAGCTCAACTAGCGACGAGCAGTACTTC.

This clonotype was seen ten or more times. The V call is TRBV9, the J call TRBJ2-7, with D possibly matching TRBD1 (5 bases). V was clipped by 1 base and J by 6 bases, with 17 bases between them. Per the germline V gene, CDR1 is SGDLS and CDR2 is YYNGEE. The CDR3 covers 15 residues. Written as DNA, the CDR3 is TGTGCCAGCAGCGTATTGGACAATCTTAAATCCGAGCAGTACTTC. Protein sequence: CASSVLDNLKSEQYF.

This clonotype came up a few times. A much larger clone is a single base away; this may be a read error. The chain combines TRBV29-1 with TRBJ1-1, with a weak D call TRBD1 (6 bases). Deletions cut 8 bases from V and 4 bases from J, with 17 bases between. Germline CDR1 is SQVTM and CDR2 is ANQGSEA. CDR3 length: 13 amino acids. In nucleotides, the CDR3 is TGCAGCCCCATGACAGGCCGGGGCACTGAAGCTTTCTTT. Amino acids: CSPMTGRGTEAFF. Full variable domain (missing parts from reference TRBV29-1 and TRBJ1-1): SAVISQKPSRDICQRGTSLTIQCQVDSQVTMMFWYRQQPGQSLTLIATANQGSEATYESGFVIDKFPISRPNLTFSTLTVSNMSPEDSSIYLCSPMTGRGTEAFFGQGTRLTVV.

Regarding this clonotype: An end of the junction differs from the germline gene, which may be a read error. The gene calls are TRBV5-1 and TRBJ1-2; possible D gene TRBD1, 5 bases. CDR1 is SGHRS and CDR2 is YFSETQ in the germline V gene. This CDR3 spans 16 amino acids. The CDR3 protein is CASSPGGSRDGYGDTF. The CDR3 nucleotides are TGCGCCAGCAGCCCGGGGGGTTCGCGGGACGGCTATGGCGACACCTTC.

This clonotype came up many times. Here the CDR3 DNA reads TGCAGCGTGAAGCCGACAGACTACGAGCAGTACTTC. Encoded protein: CSVKPTDYEQYF. The chain has TRBV29-1 and TRBJ2-7; D is possibly TRBD1 (5 bases). Germline values: CDR1 SQVTM, CDR2 ANQGSEA. Between the trimmed V and J ends, which lost 6 bases and 3 bases, there was a span of 12 bases. This CDR3 region has 12 residues.

The sample holds many counts of this clonotype. The V call is TRBV5-5, the J call TRBJ2-1; 9 nucleotides align to TRBD2. The length of the CDR3 is 16 residues. V shed 4 bases, J shed 6 bases, and the junction held 11 bases outside the gene matches. Germline lookup yields CDR1 SGHKS and CDR2 YYEKEE (reference sequence). This CDR3 is CASSTGLAGITNEQFF. CDR3 bases: TGTGCCAGCAGCACTGGCCTAGCGGGAATCACCAATGAGCAGTTCTTC.

This clonotype was seen at least ten times. The rearrangement uses TRBV20-1 and TRBJ2-1; 9 bases are a match to TRBD1. The CDR3 runs 14 residues. Losses at the gene ends were 6 bases for V and 1 base for J; bases not matched to a gene: 4. Looked up from germline, CDR1 is DFQATT and CDR2 is SNEGSKA (reference sequence). This CDR3 reads CSAKGQGSYNEQFF. In DNA, the CDR3 is TGCAGTGCGAAGGGACAGGGATCCTACAATGAGCAGTTCTTC.

This clonotype was observed at least ten times. The V and J genes are TRBV24-1 and TRBJ2-7; 8 bases line up with TRBD1. After removal of 5 bases from V and 5 bases from J, the junction contained 10 bases not matched to a gene. The CDR3 extends over 15 amino acids. The germline CDR1 and CDR2 sequences are KGHDR and SFDVKD. CDR3 residues: CATSAGQGLRDEQYF. The DNA for the CDR3 is TGTGCCACCAGTGCCGGACAGGGCTTGAGGGACGAGCAGTACTTC.

At least ten counts were recorded for this clonotype. The rearrangement links TRBV29-1 to TRBJ1-2, with no clear D. Germline values: CDR1 SQVTM, CDR2 ANQGSEA. V gave up 3 bases and J gave up 6 bases, with 14 bases separating them. The CDR3 covers 13 residues. CDR3 bases: TGCAGCGTTGAGTCTTGGGAGTATGATGGCTACACCTTC. This encodes CSVESWEYDGYTF.

This clonotype was picked up many times. This chain joins TRBV6-5 and TRBJ2-7, with D unresolved. In germline, CDR1 is MNHEY, CDR2 SVGAGI. V lost 2 bases, J lost 0 bases, and 14 bases lay in between. The CDR3 has 16 amino acids. CDR3 sequence reads: CASSYDSRSFSYEQYF. CDR3 DNA sequence: TGTGCCAGCAGTTACGATAGCAGGTCGTTCTCCTACGAGCAGTACTTC.

In its sample, this clonotype was seen many times. V gene TRBV29-1 combines with J gene TRBJ2-1; D is undetermined. Germline loops: CDR1 SQVTM, CDR2 ANQGSEA. The CDR3 contains 14 residues. Trimming removed 4 bases from V and 3 bases from J, with 13 bases in between. DNA for the CDR3: TGCAGCGTTGGGGGAATCAGGCACTACAATGAGCAGTTCTTC. Amino acids: CSVGGIRHYNEQFF.

Details on this clonotype: Mismatch with germline at one junction end may stem from a read error. The genes are TRBV6-6 and TRBJ1-2; 8 bases fit TRBD1. This CDR3 comprises 14 residues. Germline V gene data show CDR1 as MNHNY and CDR2 as SVGAGI (reference sequence). The CDR3 reads CASSHLGQGYGDTF. The CDR3 DNA sequence: TGTGCCAGCAGCCATTTAGGACAGGGCTATGGCGACACCTTC.

This clonotype was detected ten times or more. V gene TRBV6-2 or TRBV6-3 combines with J gene TRBJ2-4; the match to TRBD1 covers 9 bases. Germline values: CDR1 MNHEY, CDR2 SVGEGT. J was trimmed by 10 bases and V by 7 bases; bases with no gene match: 8. This CDR3 is 13 amino acids long. CDR3 sequence: CASMGQGPKIQYF. Written as DNA, the CDR3 is TGTGCCAGCATGGGACAGGGACCTAAAATTCAGTACTTC.

By share of the sample, this clonotype is medium-sized. The chain employs TRBV27 and TRBJ2-2; TRBD2 matches at 10 bases. V shed 6 bases and J 0 bases; nucleotides not matched to a gene: 7. The CDR3 sequence is 17 residues long. The germline V gene encodes CDR1 MNHEY and CDR2 SMNVEV (reference sequence). The CDR3 spells CASSPGLATANTGELFF. The CDR3 coding sequence is TGTGCCAGCAGCCCGGGACTAGCGACTGCGAACACCGGGGAGCTGTTTTTT.

This clonotype was seen ten or more times. The chain is built from TRBV7-9 and TRBJ2-3; no definite D call. The CDR3 has 15 amino acids. Germline CDR1 SEHNR, CDR2 FQNEAQ (reference sequence). V was clipped by 1 base and J by 0 bases, with 8 bases between them. CDR3 amino acids: CASSLVGGSTDTQYF. CDR3 bases: TGTGCCAGCAGCTTAGTCGGCGGAAGCACAGATACGCAGTATTTT.